Shown below are 30 T cell receptor beta chains from a single sample sequenced in a study of human T cells and chemical hapten exposure. TCRdb re-analysed the RACE reads in MiXCR, keeping a single row per CDR3 protein. The repertoire includes some 99,000 distinct CDR3 sequences, 9% to 9.5% of them detected once, and about 3.4% sits in the top ten. Time point indicated: patch test 2, 6 weeks after DPC sensitization. Treatment of the sample: therapeutic diphenylcyclopropenone sensitization with weekly scalp DPC. Material: whole blood, obtained in connection with sensitization to the hapten diphenylcyclopropenone (DPC). All receptors come from a woman aged 40-49 years with alopecia areata. Some clones in this sample may be carry-over from other donors' samples.

This chain uses TRBV7-2 with TRBJ1-1; D not resolved. Per germline, CDR1 SGHTA and CDR2 FQGNSA. V was trimmed by 5 bases and J by 6 bases, leaving 16 bases between them. CDR3 length equals 14 residues. CDR3 protein: CASSPVRSTAEAFF. For the CDR3, the DNA is TGTGCCAGCAGCCCAGTTCGGTCTACGGCTGAAGCTTTCTTT. The whole variable domain, remainder taken from reference TRBV7-2 and TRBJ1-1, is GAGVSQSPSNKVTEKGKDVELRCDPISGHTALYWYRQSLGQGLEFLIYFQGNSAPDKSGLPSDRFSAERTGGSVSTLTIQRTQQEDSAVYLCASSPVRSTAEAFFGQGTRLTVV.

This clonotype was picked up many times. V and J are TRBV14 and TRBJ1-2; D uncertain. The germline V gene has CDR1 SGHDN and CDR2 FVKESK. This CDR3 spans 17 amino acids. Trimming took 2 bases from V and 2 from J, leaving 18 bases between them. CDR3 sequence reads: CASSQSSFGRVNYGYTF. The CDR3 DNA reads TGTGCCAGCAGCCAATCAAGTTTCGGCAGAGTAAACTATGGCTACACCTTC.

In its sample, this clonotype was seen a few times. This chain joins TRBV29-1 and TRBJ2-6; 7 bases map to TRBD1. CDR3 length: 17 amino acids. Unmatched junction bases numbered 8, after V lost 3 bases and J lost 0 bases. Germline CDR1 and CDR2: SQVTM and ANQGSEA. CDR3 in DNA: TGCAGCGTTGAGTTGGGACAGTCACCCTCTGGGGCCAACGTCCTGACTTTC. Translating gives CSVELGQSPSGANVLTF.

This clonotype has a count of ten or more. CDR3 amino acids: CSARGGGGNYGYTF. The CDR3 DNA sequence: TGCAGTGCTAGGGGAGGGGGCGGAAATTACGGCTACACCTTC. The chain employs TRBV20-1 and TRBJ1-2; 7 bases match TRBD1. The junction had 12 bases not matched to a gene; V was cut back by 3 bases and J by 8 bases. Germline V gene sequence: CDR1 DFQATT, CDR2 SNEGSKA (reference sequence). The CDR3 runs to 14 residues.

There are many counts of this clonotype. The chain combines TRBV9 with TRBJ1-5; D ambiguous. Per germline, CDR1 SGDLS and CDR2 YYNGEE. CDR3 length: 14 amino acids. The ends were cut back, 0 bases at V and 7 bases at J, with 11 bases in the middle. Written as DNA, the CDR3 is TGTGCCAGCAGCGTAGGACTAGGACGGCAGCCCCAGCATTTT. Translating gives CASSVGLGRQPQHF. Supplemented by reference TRBV9 and TRBJ1-5, the full variable domain reads DSGVTQTPKHLITATGQRVTLRCSPRSGDLSVYWYQQSLDQGLQFLIQYYNGEERAKGNILERFSAQQFPDLHSELNLSSLELGDSALYFCASSVGLGRQPQHFGDGTRLSIL.

The gene calls are TRBV30 and TRBJ1-5; D remains ambiguous. This CDR3 is 14 amino acids long. Trimming removed 3 bases from V and 1 base from J, with 10 bases in between. Germline V gene lookup returns CDR1 GTSNPN and CDR2 SVGIG (reference sequence). CDR3 sequence reads: CAWSPARSNQPQHF. Written as DNA, the CDR3 is TGTGCCTGGAGCCCGGCCAGAAGCAATCAGCCCCAGCATTTT. The full variable domain, with the rest looked up from reference TRBV30 and TRBJ1-5, is SQTIHQWPATLVQPVGSPLSLECTVEGTSNPNLYWYRQAAGRGLQLLFYSVGIGQISSEVPQNLSASRPQDRQFILSSKKLLLSDSGFYLCAWSPARSNQPQHFGDGTRLSIL.

The rearrangement links TRBV28 to TRBJ1-4, with D unresolved. Germline values: CDR1 MDHEN, CDR2 SYDVKM. V lost 6 bases, J lost 10 bases, and 15 bases lay in between. The CDR3 contains 13 residues. The CDR3 spells CASRGIGRGKLFF. CDR3 nucleotides: TGTGCCAGCAGGGGTATTGGCCGGGGAAAACTGTTTTTT.

This chain joins TRBV6-5 and TRBJ1-5; D unresolved. The length of the CDR3 is 13 residues. In germline, CDR1 is MNHEY, CDR2 SVGAGI. V lost 0 bases and J lost 8, with 8 bases in between. The CDR3 coding sequence is TGTGCCAGCAGTTACTCGAGGGAGGAGCCCCAGCATTTT. This sequence encodes CASSYSREEPQHF.

The V gene is TRBV6-1, the J gene TRBJ2-3; 11 nucleotides agree with TRBD2. V shed 0 bases and J 4 bases; nucleotides not matched to a gene: 6. Germline values: CDR1 MNHNS, CDR2 SASEGT. This CDR3 has 17 amino acids. The CDR3 here is CASSEAGGLAASDTQYF. CDR3 coding DNA: TGTGCCAGCAGTGAAGCCGGGGGACTAGCGGCATCAGATACGCAGTATTTT.

This clonotype was observed at least ten times. The V gene is TRBV7-2, the J gene TRBJ2-2; D gene uncertain. V lost 2 bases and J lost 1, with 5 bases in between. CDR1 and CDR2 (germline): SGHTA, FQGNSA. The CDR3 length is 14 residues. CDR3 loop: CASSLLGNTGELFF. The CDR3, as DNA: TGTGCCAGCAGCTTACTAGGGAACACCGGGGAGCTGTTTTTT.

This clonotype was seen at least ten times. This chain links TRBV6-2 or TRBV6-3 with TRBJ2-7; TRBD1 matches at 8 bases. The CDR3 consists of 13 residues. Germline values: CDR1 MNHEY, CDR2 SVGEGT. V gave up 4 bases and J gave up 11 bases; unmatched junction bases: 10. Written as DNA, the CDR3 is TGTGCCAGCAGTTTATCTGACGGACAGGGAAAGTACTTC. This sequence encodes CASSLSDGQGKYF.

This rearrangement joins TRBV29-1 to TRBJ2-1; unclear D gene. Per the germline V gene, CDR1 is SQVTM and CDR2 is ANQGSEA. CDR3 length: 14 amino acids. Between the trimmed V and J ends, which lost 6 bases and 4 bases, there was a span of 16 bases. The CDR3 sequence: CSVANGLIYNEQFF. The CDR3 bases are TGCAGCGTAGCTAACGGCCTTATTTACAATGAGCAGTTCTTC.

The chain links TRBV20-1 to TRBJ1-4; D is unclear. Deletions cut 6 bases from V and 13 bases from J, with 18 bases between. CDR1 is DFQATT and CDR2 is SNEGSKA in the germline V gene (reference sequence). CDR3 length equals 12 residues. In DNA form, the CDR3 reads TGCAGTGCCCAAGAGGCGTCAGACTTACTGTTTTTT. It specifies CSAQEASDLLFF.

This clonotype was observed many times. V usage is TRBV4-2 and J usage is TRBJ2-3, with D tentatively TRBD1 or TRBD2 (6 bases each). This CDR3 contains 15 residues. The V gene lost 5 bases and the J gene lost 4 bases, with 16 bases spanning the gap. Per germline, CDR1 LGHNA and CDR2 YNFKEQ. CDR3 coding DNA: TGTGCCAGCAGCTCCGGAGGGGGAGGTGCAGATACGCAGTATTTT. Encoded protein: CASSSGGGGADTQYF.

This clonotype has more than one count but fewer than ten. The chain uses TRBV20-1 and TRBJ1-2; D uncertain. Germline V CDR1 and CDR2: DFQATT, SNEGSKA (reference sequence). V lost 6 bases and J lost 2, with 7 bases in between. The CDR3 extends over 11 amino acids. The CDR3 coding sequence is TGCAGTGCCAACAGCAACTATGGCTACACCTTC. Protein product: CSANSNYGYTF.

V and J are TRBV7-2 and TRBJ2-7; 15 bases match TRBD2. V gave up 1 base and J gave up 2 bases; unmatched junction bases: 3. Germline V lookup: CDR1 SGHTA, CDR2 FQGNSA. The CDR3 has 17 amino acids. The CDR3 bases are TGTGCCAGCAGCTTAGACGGACTAGCGGGGGGGCCCTACGAGCAGTACTTC. It translates to CASSLDGLAGGPYEQYF.

This clonotype was seen repeatedly, ten times or more. The rearrangement links TRBV29-1 to TRBJ1-1; TRBD1 might be the D (5 bases). Trimming took 6 bases from V and 0 from J, leaving 14 bases between them. The germline CDR1 and CDR2 sequences are SQVTM and ANQGSEA. This CDR3 comprises 14 residues. For the CDR3, the DNA is TGCAGCGTACCGACAGAAATCATGAACACTGAAGCTTTCTTT. Protein product: CSVPTEIMNTEAFF.

In its sample, this clonotype was seen many times. The V gene is TRBV12-3 or TRBV12-4, the J gene TRBJ2-1; 9 bases are a match to TRBD2. The CDR3 spans 14 residues. V dropped 6 bases and J dropped 6; count of bases not matched to a gene: 6. CDR3 sequence: CASSATTSGNEQFF. The CDR3 DNA sequence: TGTGCCAGCAGCGCGACGACTAGCGGCAATGAGCAGTTCTTC.

This clonotype has a count of ten or more. This chain links TRBV6-5 with TRBJ1-6; maybe TRBD1 (6 bases). With 5 bases removed from V and 4 bases from J, the gap between germline ends came to 12 bases. The CDR3 runs to 15 residues. Germline CDR1 MNHEY, CDR2 SVGAGI. This chain's CDR3 is CASSPQGGYNSPLHF. DNA for the CDR3: TGTGCCAGCAGTCCACAGGGAGGGTATAATTCACCCCTCCACTTT.

This clonotype came up many times. V gene TRBV6-5 combines with J gene TRBJ1-4; no reliable D call. The V end lost 5 bases, the J end lost 0 bases, and 13 bases lay between the germline ends. The CDR3 loop spans 16 amino acids. Looked up from germline, CDR1 is MNHEY and CDR2 is SVGAGI. For the CDR3, the DNA is TGTGCCAGCAGTCAAGGGCCGGAAGCAACTAATGAAAAACTGTTTTTT. It codes for CASSQGPEATNEKLFF.

This chain connects TRBV5-5 to TRBJ1-4; no clear D. This CDR3 has 15 amino acids. The ends were cut back, 4 bases at V and 6 bases at J, with 16 bases in the middle. The germline V gene has CDR1 SGHKS and CDR2 YYEKEE (reference sequence). CDR3 region: CASSHARTVHEKLFF. The CDR3 DNA reads as TGTGCCAGCAGCCACGCCCGGACGGTTCATGAAAAACTGTTTTTT.

The sample holds many counts of this clonotype. The chain employs TRBV27 and TRBJ2-6, with D unclear. The V end was cut by 5 bases, the J end by 0 bases, with 8 bases between. Looked up from germline, CDR1 is MNHEY and CDR2 is SMNVEV (reference sequence). The CDR3 totals 15 residues. DNA for the CDR3: TGTGCCAGCAGTCTGGGTAGCTCTGGGGCCAACGTCCTGACTTTC. Translation: CASSLGSSGANVLTF. The full variable domain, completed using reference TRBV27 and TRBJ2-6, is EAQVTQNPRYLITVTGKKLTVTCSQNMNHEYMSWYRQDPGLGLRQIYYSMNVEVTDKGDVPEGYKVSRKEKRNFPLILESPSPNQTSLYFCASSLGSSGANVLTFGAGSRLTVL.

The chain joins TRBV12-3 or TRBV12-4 to TRBJ2-3; D gene unclear. The CDR3 has 13 amino acids. Trimming left V 1 base short and J 4 bases short, with 6 bases between. CDR3 residues: CASSLDGADTQYF. The DNA for the CDR3 is TGTGCCAGCAGTTTAGATGGGGCAGATACGCAGTATTTT.

The sample holds many counts of this clonotype. The chain combines TRBV13 with TRBJ1-2, with 8 bases aligning to TRBD1. This CDR3 spans 14 amino acids. Per germline, CDR1 PRHDT and CDR2 FYEKMQ (reference sequence). The V and J ends lost 5 bases and 4 bases, in that order; junction bases with no gene match: 6. CDR3 bases: TGTGCCAGCAGCCCAGGACAGGGCCCCTATGGCTACACCTTC. Protein sequence: CASSPGQGPYGYTF. The full variable domain, its missing parts supplied by reference TRBV13 and TRBJ1-2, is AAGVIQSPRHLIKEKRETATLKCYPIPRHDTVYWYQQGPGQDPQFLISFYEKMQSDKGSIPDRFSAQQFSDYHSELNMSSLELGDSALYFCASSPGQGPYGYTFGSGTRLTVV.

In this sample, this clonotype turned up many times. The J gene is TRBJ1-2, the V gene TRBV14; D is undetermined. The CDR3 is 13 residues long. The germline V and J ends were trimmed by 2 bases and 4 bases, with 8 bases remaining between them. CDR1 SGHDN and CDR2 FVKESK come from the germline V gene. For the CDR3, the DNA is TGTGCCAGCAGCCAAAGATCCGGCTATGGCTACACCTTC. Translated, it gives CASSQRSGYGYTF. Using reference TRBV14 and TRBJ1-2 for the parts outside the CDR3, the full variable domain is EAGVTQFPSHSVIEKGQTVTLRCDPISGHDNLYWYRRVMGKEIKFLLHFVKESKQDESGMPNNRFLAERTGGTYSTLKVQPAELEDSGVYFCASSQRSGYGYTFGSGTRLTVV.

A few counts support this clonotype. The chain employs TRBV5-1 and TRBJ2-7; 9 bases agree with TRBD1. Germline V gene lookup returns CDR1 SGHRS and CDR2 YFSETQ. The CDR3 extends over 14 amino acids. J lost 5 bases, V lost 3 bases, and 6 bases had no gene match. Here the CDR3 DNA reads TGCGCCAGCAGCTCCTACAGGGGGCATAACGAGCAGTACTTC. It is translated as CASSSYRGHNEQYF.

This clonotype was counted many times. This CDR3 is CASSQTKTPPQNQPQHF. The CDR3 coding sequence is TGTGCCAGCAGCCAGACGAAGACACCGCCCCAGAATCAGCCCCAGCATTTT. The chain joins TRBV6-2 or TRBV6-3 to TRBJ1-5, with D hard to call. V lost 6 bases, J lost 4 bases, and 22 bases lay in between. The germline V gene has CDR1 MNHEY and CDR2 SVGEGT. The CDR3 covers 17 residues.

This clonotype was picked up many times. V and J are TRBV20-1 and TRBJ2-5, with D possibly being TRBD1 (6 bases). Germline V gene lookup returns CDR1 DFQATT and CDR2 SNEGSKA (reference sequence). This CDR3 is built from 12 residues. Trimming cost V 3 bases and J 3 bases, with 8 bases left between them. CDR3 in DNA: TGCAGTGCTAGCCACAGGGAAGAGACCCAGTACTTC. It translates to CSASHREETQYF.

The genes are TRBV12-3 or TRBV12-4 and TRBJ2-1, with 8 bases matching TRBD2. This CDR3 is 15 amino acids long. V lost 6 bases, J lost 10 bases, and 14 bases stayed unmatched. CDR3 in amino acids: CASRGSDEGTREQFF. Written as DNA, the CDR3 is TGTGCCAGCAGGGGCTCGGACGAGGGGACTAGGGAGCAGTTCTTC.

This clonotype was seen repeatedly, ten times or more. V and J are TRBV6-2 or TRBV6-3 and TRBJ2-5; 10 bases match TRBD2. Germline loops: CDR1 MNHEY, CDR2 SVGEGT. The length of the CDR3 is 17 residues. Trimming removed 6 bases from V and 3 bases from J; junction bases left unmatched: 13. The DNA for the CDR3 is TGTGCCAGCAGCCACCCCGTGGAGCGGGGGGGCGAAGAGACCCAGTACTTC. Encoded protein: CASSHPVERGGEETQYF.